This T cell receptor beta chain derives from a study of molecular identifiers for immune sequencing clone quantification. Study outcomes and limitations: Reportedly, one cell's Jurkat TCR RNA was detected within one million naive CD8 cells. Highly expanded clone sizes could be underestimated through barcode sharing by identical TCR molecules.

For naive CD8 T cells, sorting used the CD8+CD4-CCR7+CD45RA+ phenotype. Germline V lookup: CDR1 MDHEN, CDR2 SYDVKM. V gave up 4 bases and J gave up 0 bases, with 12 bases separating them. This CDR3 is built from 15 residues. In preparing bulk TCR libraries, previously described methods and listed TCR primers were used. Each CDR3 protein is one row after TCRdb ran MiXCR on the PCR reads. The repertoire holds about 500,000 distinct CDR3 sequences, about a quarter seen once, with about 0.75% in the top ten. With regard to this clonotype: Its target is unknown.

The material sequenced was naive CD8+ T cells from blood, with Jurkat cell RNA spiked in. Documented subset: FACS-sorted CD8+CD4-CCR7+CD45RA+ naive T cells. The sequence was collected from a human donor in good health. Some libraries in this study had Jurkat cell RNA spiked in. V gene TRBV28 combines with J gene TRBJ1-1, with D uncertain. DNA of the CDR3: TGTGCCAGCAGTTACGGGGTCCACTTGAACACTGAAGCTTTCTTT. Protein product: CASSYGVHLNTEAFF.